These T cell receptor beta chains were read from a single sample in a study of cytomegalovirus exposure and HLA in healthy donors. TCRdb's copy holds only in-frame clones and misses some; the assay was immunoSEQ multiplex PCR. The table shows roughly 70,000 clones, with around 82% occurring only once. What was sequenced was PBMCs. The source of these receptors is a young man in good health and CMV-seronegative. Each CDR3 is given with its conserved first and last residue. D genes are given only for firm matches. Only some rows state a clone size, as once, few, many or a class for expanded clones.

j_gene | v_gene | d_gene | abundance | CDR3nt | CDR3aa
TRBJ1-4 | TRBV28 | . | . | TGTGCCAGCAGTAAACCCCCTCGGGAAAAACTGTTTTTT | CASSKPPREKLFF
TRBJ2-1 | TRBV27 | . | . | TGTGCCAGCAGTCAGGGGATGGGCAATGAGCAGTTCTTC | CASSQGMGNEQFF
TRBJ2-2 | TRBV4-3 | . | . | TGCGCCAGCAGCCCACAACTCGACATCGGACAGCCGAACACCGGGGAGCTGTTTTTT | CASSPQLDIGQPNTGELFF
TRBJ2-2 | TRBV6-6 | . | . | TGTGCCAGCAGCTCAGAGGTCAGGGAGCTGTTTTTT | CASSSEVRELFF
TRBJ1-6 | TRBV28 | TRBD1 | . | TGTGCCAGCAGTTCTCTTCGACAGGGGTCCTCGTATAATTCACCCCTCCACTTT | CASSSLRQGSSYNSPLHF
TRBJ2-3 | TRBV30 | . | . | TGTGCCTGGAGCCCCACGGACACATCTAGCACAGATACGCAGTATTTT | CAWSPTDTSSTDTQYF
TRBJ1-4 | TRBV10-3 | . | . | TGTGCCATCAGTGAGTCTTGGCGGAGAGAACCTAATGAAAAACTGTTTTTT | CAISESWRREPNEKLFF
TRBJ1-2 | TRBV7-9 | . | . | TGTGCCAGCACGCGGGGGTCAAACTATGGCTACACCTTC | CASTRGSNYGYTF
TRBJ1-1 | TRBV19 | TRBD1 | few | TGTGCCAGTAGTGTACAGGGGGGGAACACTGAAGCTTTCTTT | CASSVQGGNTEAFF
TRBJ2-3 | TRBV6-1 | TRBD2 | once | TGTGCCAGCAGATTACTAGCGGGAGGGCCAGATACGCAGTATTTT | CASRLLAGGPDTQYF
TRBJ2-7 | TRBV2 | . | . | TGTGCCAGCAGTGAAGCGGAGGGATCCTACGAGCAGTACTTC | CASSEAEGSYEQYF
TRBJ2-7 | TRBV5-4 | . | . | TGTGCCAGCAGTTCCCGGGACACCTCCTACGAGCAGTACTTC | CASSSRDTSYEQYF
TRBJ2-1 | TRBV27 | . | few | TGTGCCAGCAGTTATGGAGGACCCTCGAGGAAGCAGTTCTTC | CASSYGGPSRKQFF
TRBJ2-3 | TRBV25-1 | TRBD2 | . | TGTGCCAGCAGTGTGACTAGCAGCACAGATACGCAGTATTTT | CASSVTSSTDTQYF
TRBJ1-3 | TRBV4-2 | . | . | TGTGCCAGCAGCCAAGTTGAGGTCATCTCTGGAAACACCATATATTTT | CASSQVEVISGNTIYF
TRBJ2-2 | TRBV18 | TRBD1 | . | TGTGCCAGCTCACCCACAAGGACAGGGTACACCGGGGAGCTGTTTTTT | CASSPTRTGYTGELFF
TRBJ1-6 | TRBV30 | . | . | TGTGCCTGGAGTGTTGGGAGATTGGATTCACCCCTCCACTTT | CAWSVGRLDSPLHF